The sequence of this T cell receptor beta chain was determined in a study of T cell repertoires in cytomegalovirus infection. Whole-study context: HLA-B-restricted CMV epitopes that are well studied were used alongside recently identified HLA-C-restricted ones. TCR beta signatures that were public indicated CMV infection and matching HLA type. Study-wide findings and caveats: Accumulated public TCR beta family frequency recognized individuals carrying CMV together with the relevant HLA. HLA-C-restricted, CMV-specific TCR beta clonotypes were dominant ex vivo.

CDR1 is SEHNR and CDR2 is FQNEAQ in the germline V gene (reference sequence). There are 16 residues in the CDR3. Losses at the gene ends were 7 bases for V and 9 bases for J; bases not matched to a gene: 17. A note on this clonotype: Antigen: not known.

TCRdb re-analysed the reads in MiXCR, keeping a single row per CDR3 protein. The table includes hundreds of thousands of distinct CDR3 sequences, around 35% detected once. The sequences come from cultured PBMCs, collected from culture after CMV antigen stimulation. The source is a human donor in good health (CMV status not recorded). Some clones in this sample may be carry-over from other donors' samples. The rearrangement uses TRBV7-9 and TRBJ2-1; TRBD2 matches at 8 bases. The CDR3 reads CASILPRLGTRFEQFF. The DNA of the CDR3 is TGTGCCAGCATCCTACCCAGACTCGGGACTAGGTTTGAGCAGTTCTTC.